Below are 20 T cell receptor beta chains sequenced from a single sample in a study of blood T cell repertoires in COVID-19. Produced via immunoSEQ multiplex PCR; TCRdb's table is partial and in-frame only. The sample holds about 220,000 clones, 70% to 90% seen once. The sequenced sample was peripheral blood. These receptors were collected from a woman in her sixties or seventies with COVID-19, enrolled during active disease.

Concerning this clone itself: At one boundary the junction diverges from the germline segment, which might be a read error. DNA for the CDR3: TGTGCCAGTAGTTATAGCACCGGGGAGCTGTTTTTT. This translates into CASSYSTGELFF. The chain combines TRBV6-2 or TRBV6-3 with TRBJ2-2; no firm D call. The CDR3 spans 12 residues. Per germline, CDR1 MNHEY and CDR2 SVGEGT.

The genes are TRBV9 and TRBJ2-3, with unresolved D. CDR3 length: 13 amino acids. CDR1 is SGDLS, CDR2 YYNGEE, per germline. V lost 4 bases and J lost 5, with 11 bases in between. The CDR3 DNA reads as TGTGCCAGCAGCTTCCAAGCAGGAGATACGCAGTATTTT. Protein sequence: CASSFQAGDTQYF. The full variable domain, rest sourced from reference TRBV9 and TRBJ2-3, is DSGVTQTPKHLITATGQRVTLRCSPRSGDLSVYWYQQSLDQGLQFLIQYYNGEERAKGNILERFSAQQFPDLHSELNLSSLELGDSALYFCASSFQAGDTQYFGPGTRLTVL.

The chain has TRBV5-6 and TRBJ2-7, with 8 bases identical to TRBD1. The germline CDR1 and CDR2 sequences are SGHDT and YYEEEE. This CDR3 contains 15 residues. After removal of 2 bases from V and 1 base from J, the junction contained 5 bases not matched to a gene. The CDR3 reads CASSFLQGGSYEQYF. The CDR3 DNA is TGTGCCAGCAGCTTCCTACAGGGGGGATCCTACGAGCAGTACTTC. The variable domain in full, completed from reference TRBV5-6 and TRBJ2-7, reads DAGVTQSPTHLIKTRGQQVTLRCSPKSGHDTVSWYQQALGQGPQFIFQYYEEEERQRGNFPDRFSGHQFPNYSSELNVNALLLGDSALYLCASSFLQGGSYEQYFGPGTRLTVT.

The J gene is TRBJ1-1, the V gene TRBV5-1; D is undetermined. CDR1 and CDR2 from the germline V gene are SGHRS and YFSETQ. This CDR3 spans 13 amino acids. The V and J ends lost 2 bases and 0 bases respectively, with 5 bases between them. CDR3 residues: CASSFAVNTEAFF. CDR3 nucleotide sequence: TGCGCCAGCAGCTTCGCGGTGAACACTGAAGCTTTCTTT.

V is TRBV4-2 and J is TRBJ2-7; 13 bases line up with TRBD2. V shed 1 base and J 5 bases; nucleotides not matched to a gene: 2. The CDR3 runs 15 residues. Germline lookup yields CDR1 LGHNA and CDR2 YNFKEQ. The CDR3: CASSQGTSGSHEQYF. CDR3 in DNA: TGTGCCAGCAGCCAAGGGACTAGCGGGAGCCACGAGCAGTACTTC.

CDR3 in amino acids: CASSEGTLLAGDEYEQYF. Written as DNA, the CDR3 is TGTGCCAGCAGCGAGGGGACCCTACTGGCGGGGGATGAGTACGAGCAGTACTTC. V gene TRBV9 combines with J gene TRBJ2-7; the match to TRBD2 covers 7 bases. Germline V lookup: CDR1 SGDLS, CDR2 YYNGEE. Trimming at V came to 3 bases and at J to 4 bases, leaving 19 bases not matched to a gene. The CDR3 runs to 18 residues.

The V call is TRBV7-9, the J call TRBJ2-1, with TRBD1 matching 8 bases. Trimming at V came to 1 base and at J to 6 bases, leaving 14 bases not matched to a gene. CDR1 and CDR2 (germline): SEHNR, FQNEAQ (reference sequence). CDR3 length: 18 amino acids. Here the CDR3 DNA reads TGTGCCAGCAGCTTAGTTTCGACAGGGGTGTTCGTAGGCAATGAGCAGTTCTTC. Translating it yields CASSLVSTGVFVGNEQFF.

The chain employs TRBV27 and TRBJ1-5; possibly TRBD1 for D (5 bases). The CDR3 covers 16 residues. V lost 5 bases to trimming and J lost 3 bases, with 17 bases between them. Germline V gene sequence: CDR1 MNHEY, CDR2 SMNVEV (reference sequence). The chain's CDR3 is CASSTQTDRTNQPQHF. The CDR3 DNA reads as TGTGCCAGCAGTACACAGACCGACAGAACCAATCAGCCCCAGCATTTT.

The chain carries TRBV5-1 and TRBJ1-1; D may be TRBD1 (5 bases). Trimming removed 2 bases at V and 6 bases at J, with 11 bases between. The germline gives CDR1 SGHRS, CDR2 YFSETQ. The CDR3 sequence is 13 residues long. CDR3 in amino acids: CASSFQGGPEAFF. DNA for the CDR3: TGCGCCAGCAGCTTCCAGGGAGGGCCTGAAGCTTTCTTT.

The chain has TRBV6-5 and TRBJ2-3, with D maybe TRBD2 (5 bases). V was pared by 8 bases and J by 5 bases, with 8 bases between. The CDR3 sequence is 11 residues long. Per germline, CDR1 MNHEY and CDR2 SVGAGI. CDR3 DNA sequence: TGTGCCAGCCTGGAGGTAGATACGCAGTATTTT. It encodes CASLEVDTQYF.

This chain uses TRBV28 with TRBJ2-1; 10 bases are shared with TRBD2. V lost 7 bases and J lost 2; bases outside the gene matches: 8. The CDR3 contains 16 residues. Germline CDR1 reads MDHEN; CDR2 reads SYDVKM. The CDR3 here is CASISGGAGTYNEQFF. The CDR3 DNA is TGTGCCAGCATAAGCGGGGGGGCAGGTACCTACAATGAGCAGTTCTTC.

The chain combines TRBV7-2 with TRBJ1-2; D might be TRBD1 (6 bases). In germline, CDR1 is SGHTA, CDR2 FQGNSA. The CDR3 runs 16 residues. Trimming took 5 bases from V and 4 from J, leaving 20 bases between them. CDR3 DNA: TGTGCCAGCAGCGCCACCAGAACAGGGTTCGGCTATGGCTACACCTTC. This codes for CASSATRTGFGYGYTF.

The V call is TRBV5-6, the J call TRBJ2-2; 14 bases are a match to TRBD2. This CDR3 region has 19 residues. Germline V lookup: CDR1 SGHDT, CDR2 YYEEEE. The junction had 11 bases not matched to a gene; V was cut back by 4 bases and J by 3 bases. The CDR3 bases are TGTGCCAGCAGCGTATCCTCCGGGACTAGCGGGGGCCACACCGGGGAGCTGTTTTTT. Its translation is CASSVSSGTSGGHTGELFF.

The chain employs TRBV6-2 or TRBV6-3 and TRBJ2-7, with D maybe TRBD2 (6 bases). The CDR3 totals 16 residues. Germline loops: CDR1 MNHEY, CDR2 SVGEGT. V was pared by 2 bases and J by 2 bases, with 16 bases between. The CDR3 DNA follows: TGTGCCAGCAGTTACCCCCCGGGGGACCCAACCTACGAGCAGTACTTC. Amino acids: CASSYPPGDPTYEQYF.

The chain employs TRBV5-4 and TRBJ2-5; 9 bases agree with TRBD1. The CDR3 consists of 14 residues. Per germline, CDR1 SGHNT and CDR2 YYREEE (reference sequence). With 3 bases clipped from V and 3 bases from J, the junction kept 3 bases outside the gene matches. The CDR3 nucleotides are TGTGCCAGCAGCTCAAGGACAGGGGAAGAGACCCAGTACTTC. Its protein is CASSSRTGEETQYF. The full variable domain, in which reference TRBV5-4 and TRBJ2-5 provide the parts outside the CDR3, is ETGVTQSPTHLIKTRGQQVTLRCSSQSGHNTVSWYQQALGQGPQFIFQYYREEENGRGNFPPRFSGLQFPNYSSELNVNALELDDSALYLCASSSRTGEETQYFGPGTRLLVL.

J is TRBJ1-2 and V is TRBV19; perhaps TRBD1 as D (6 bases). The germline gives CDR1 LNHDA, CDR2 SQIVND (reference sequence). The CDR3 length is 13 residues. The V end was cut by 5 bases, the J end by 1 base, with 8 bases between. DNA for the CDR3: TGTGCCAGTAGTCCAGGGGTTAACTATGGCTACACCTTC. Translation gives CASSPGVNYGYTF.

The V call is TRBV5-8, the J call TRBJ2-3; 8 bases map to TRBD1. Unmatched junction bases numbered 5, after V lost 1 base and J lost 7 bases. The CDR3 sequence is 14 residues long. Germline-derived CDR1 and CDR2 are SGHTS and YDEGEE. CDR3 loop: CASSLLQGGHTQYF. The CDR3 nucleotides read TGTGCCAGCAGCTTGCTACAGGGGGGTCATACGCAGTATTTT.

The table lists this clone with a few counts. V usage is TRBV7-2 and J usage is TRBJ2-7, with 9 positions matching TRBD1. V trimming: 5 bases; J trimming: 7 bases; junction bases outside the gene matches: 12. Germline lookup yields CDR1 SGHTA and CDR2 FQGNSA. The CDR3 runs to 15 residues. The CDR3 loop reads CASSQDRGGFEEQYF. CDR3 in DNA: TGTGCCAGCAGCCAAGACAGGGGGGGCTTTGAAGAGCAGTACTTC.

The chain combines TRBV19 with TRBJ1-2, with D perhaps matching TRBD1 (5 bases). V dropped 7 bases and J dropped 6 bases, with 15 bases sitting between them. Germline V gene sequence: CDR1 LNHDA, CDR2 SQIVND (reference sequence). The CDR3 covers 13 residues. The CDR3 DNA reads as TGTGCCAGTAATTCGGGCAGGGTGAATGGCTACACCTTC. Translation gives CASNSGRVNGYTF.

The V and J genes are TRBV7-9 and TRBJ1-1, with 8 bases matching TRBD1. The junction had 5 bases not matched to a gene; V was cut back by 4 bases and J by 1 base. Germline CDR1 reads SEHNR; CDR2 reads FQNEAQ (reference sequence). The CDR3 totals 15 residues. CDR3 sequence: CASSYAGTGNTEAFF. The CDR3 DNA follows: TGTGCCAGCAGCTATGCCGGGACAGGGAACACTGAAGCTTTCTTT.